Listed below are T cell receptor beta chains from one sample, sequenced in a study of read filtering for tumor transcriptome and immune sequencing. TCRdb used MiXCR to reprocess the reads, holding one entry per CDR3 protein. The sample lists 75,000 to 95,000 distinct CDR3 sequences, approximately 21% occurring once. Source material: a population of CD138-negative cells sorted from bone marrow. All receptors derive from a donor aged 40 or older with multiple myeloma. CDR3s include the opening cysteine and the closing phenylalanine or tryptophan. The D gene is left open where the match is weak. Clone size is given for some rows only: seen once, a few or many times, or a class if the clone is expanded.

d_call,v_call,j_call,clone_size,cdr3_nt,cdr3_aa
TRBD2,TRBV2,TRBJ2-7,few,TGTGCCAGCAGTGAGCGGGGGGCCCACGAGCAGTACTTC,CASSERGAHEQYF
NA,TRBV2,TRBJ2-2,many,TGTGCCAGCAAGCCAGACACCGGGGAGCTGTTTTTT,CASKPDTGELFF
NA,TRBV29-1,TRBJ1-1,many,TGCAGCGGGAACAGCATGAACACTGAAGCTTTCTTT,CSGNSMNTEAFF
NA,TRBV5-1,TRBJ2-5,many,TGCGCCAGCAGCCCGAATAGGGGGGCCGAGACCCAGTACTTC,CASSPNRGAETQYF
NA,TRBV28,TRBJ1-1,many,TGTGCCAGCAGTCTTGACCAAAGGGGTGCTTTCTTT,CASSLDQRGAFF
TRBD1,TRBV7-9,TRBJ2-2,many,TGTGCCAGCAGCCTTGGACAGGGGAAGGCCGGGGAGCTGTTTTTT,CASSLGQGKAGELFF
NA,TRBV28,TRBJ1-5,many,TGTGCCAGCAGTCCCATTCCTCGGGGGCCCCAGCATTTT,CASSPIPRGPQHF
TRBD2,TRBV28,TRBJ2-3,few,TGTGCCAGCTCGAGGGCGGGGGACACAGATACGCAGTATTTT,CASSRAGDTDTQYF
TRBD2,TRBV7-6,TRBJ2-1,many,TGTGCCAGCAGCTCAAGACTAGCGGGGGGTGGGGCCTACAATGAGCAGTTCTTC,CASSSRLAGGGAYNEQFF
NA,TRBV7-9,TRBJ2-1,NA,TGTGCCAGCAGCTGGGACTTTGGGGCTGGTGAGCAGTTCTTC,CASSWDFGAGEQFF